This T cell receptor (beta chain) was profiled in a study of T cell repertoires in cytomegalovirus infection (dated by TCRdb to the late 2010s). For the wider study: Recently identified HLA-C-restricted CMV epitopes, whose presentation resists viral immunomodulation, were targeted by peptide stimulations together with well-studied HLA-B-restricted epitopes. Donor HLA type was relevant to the analysis, as public TCR beta signatures indicated carriage of CMV infection together with the matching HLA type. What the work shows at the level of the full study, not this receptor alone: In both this cohort and an independent roughly 400-donor cohort, the cumulative frequency of public TCR beta family members distinguished carriers of CMV infection plus the relevant HLA type. The ex vivo response was dominated by HLA-C-restricted CMV-specific TCR beta clonotypes, which also provided the single most frequent clonotype in two of eight donors.

Counted from cysteine to phenylalanine, this CDR3 has 16 amino acids. This entry keeps only the CDR3 DNA: 48 bases, framed from base 1. CDR1 and CDR2, looked up from the germline V gene (reference sequence), are WNHNN and SYGVQD. V and J lose 0 bases and 4 bases, and a span of 15 bases separates them. In the paper's terms, the treatment or condition label means: in vitro stimulation with specific CMV peptide epitopes to enrich CMV-specific T cells. Sequencing relied on an Illumina HiSeq 1500. TCRdb applied fastp at Q25 and MiXCR to the public reads, then kept only in-frame beta chains. A single entry per CDR3 protein holds the most common genes and DNA from its merged rows. This sample gives fewer than 850,000 distinct CDR3 sequences in total; 25% to 35% of them show up just once. Roughly 13% of the sample is in the top ten clones. This clonotype was found a few times. What antigen it recognizes has not been identified. No clone much larger than this one lies a single base away; base qualities are absent.

This sample comprised cultured CD8+ T cells from PBMCs, obtained from culture after CMV antigen stimulation. This sequence originates from a human donor in good health (CMV status not recorded). Some clones in this sample may be carry-over from other donors' samples. The sequence joins TRBV10-1 to TRBJ1-2, with TRBD1 tentatively as D gene (6 bases match). The CDR3 region reads CASSESDSPNPYGYTF. The bases read TGCGCCAGCAGTGAGTCGGACAGCCCGAATCCCTATGGCTACACCTTC.